This T cell receptor beta chain was sequenced during a study of T cells in Graves' hyperthyroidism and ophthalmopathy. This clonotype was observed at least ten times. The antigen is undetermined. The hyperthyroidism patients had all been newly diagnosed, and their disease duration was under 2 months. Their ages ranged from 18 to 65 years. Pregnant or lactating patients were excluded, as were those with uncontrolled infection or other autoimmune disease. Germline-derived CDR1 and CDR2 are SQVTM and ANQGSEA. The CDR3 is made up of 12 amino acids. The V gene lost 8 bases and the J gene lost 3 bases, with 13 bases spanning the gap. Whole-study results and caveats: Most expanded thyroid clonotypes above 0.001 recurred in blood. Ophthalmopathy was model-predicted a median approximately 6.9 months pre-onset.

TCR beta CDR3 regions were amplified from RNA. HTBI primers were employed in a first-round RT-PCR of the TCR CDR3. Via MiXCR, TCRdb re-called the multiplex PCR reads, giving one row per CDR3 protein. Among hundreds of thousands of distinct CDR3 sequences listed, more than 45% were seen once. This TCR derives from a woman aged 18-35 years with Graves' hyperthyroidism. V and J are TRBV29-1 and TRBJ2-5, with D tentatively TRBD2 (6 bases). The sequenced material came from peripheral blood or thyroid tissue (not recorded which). Here the CDR3 DNA reads TGCAGCACTTTGTCGGGAGAAGAGACCCAGTACTTC. Protein: CSTLSGEETQYF.